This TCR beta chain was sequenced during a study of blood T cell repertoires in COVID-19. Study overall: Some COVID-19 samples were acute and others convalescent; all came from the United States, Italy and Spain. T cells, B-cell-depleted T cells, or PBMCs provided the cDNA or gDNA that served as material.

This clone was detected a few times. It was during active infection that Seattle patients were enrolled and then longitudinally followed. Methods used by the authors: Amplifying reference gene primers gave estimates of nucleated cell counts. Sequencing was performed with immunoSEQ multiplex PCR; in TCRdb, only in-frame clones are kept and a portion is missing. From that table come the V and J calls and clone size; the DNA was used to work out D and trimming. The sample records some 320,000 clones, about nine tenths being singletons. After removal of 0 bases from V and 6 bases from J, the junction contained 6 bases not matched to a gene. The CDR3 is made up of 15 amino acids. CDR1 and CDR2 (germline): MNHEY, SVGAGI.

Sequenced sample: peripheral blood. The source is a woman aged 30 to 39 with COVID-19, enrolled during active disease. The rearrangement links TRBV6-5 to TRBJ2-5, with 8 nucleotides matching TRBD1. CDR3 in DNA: TGTGCCAGCAGTTACTCGCCAGGGGGCAGGAAGACCCAGTACTTC. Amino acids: CASSYSPGGRKTQYF.